The TCR beta chain under discussion was sequenced for a study of glioma-infiltrating T cells. At the level of the study: Glioma patients had dexamethasone for six or fewer days before surgery. General study points: Only very few CDR3 sequences appeared in both tissue and blood. Signature shared blood CDR3 motifs were enriched in low-divergence and depleted in high-divergence patients.

The length of the CDR3 is 12 residues. The V end was cut by 5 bases, the J end by 6 bases, with 9 bases between. CDR1 and CDR2 (germline): SNHLY, FYNNEI. This clonotype was picked up many times. The antigen remains unidentified. The iRepertoire nested amplicon-rescue multiplex PCR amplified TCR alpha and beta CDR3s from RNA. TCRdb ran MiXCR on the multiplex PCR reads and lists one entry per CDR3 protein. The sample contains fewer than 500,000 distinct CDR3 sequences, more than 35% of which appear only once. The genes are TRBV2 and TRBJ2-3; D is possibly TRBD1 (5 bases). Sample: glioma tissue, nonneoplastic brain tissue, or PBMCs (not recorded which). This sequence was found in a human donor with low-grade glioma or glioblastoma, undergoing nonglioma brain surgery, or in good health (not recorded which). The CDR3 loop is CASSPRADTQYF. The CDR3 DNA reads TGTGCCAGCAGTCCCAGGGCCGATACGCAGTATTTT.